Below are 9 T cell receptor beta chains sequenced from a single sample in a study of cytomegalovirus exposure and HLA in healthy donors. PCR primers comprised 60 Vbeta and 13 Jbeta primers. Clones were read by immunoSEQ multiplex PCR, and TCRdb kept only the in-frame ones, dropping some. The sample has over 120,000 clones; 75% to 85% are singletons. Source material: PBMCs. These receptors were collected from a man between 40 and 49 years old in good health and CMV-seronegative.

The chain is built from TRBV5-1 and TRBJ1-5; 7 bases line up with TRBD1. The ends lost 5 bases at V and 4 bases at J; junction bases unmatched: 6. This CDR3 contains 14 residues. Germline V lookup: CDR1 SGHRS, CDR2 YFSETQ. CDR3 coding DNA: TGCGCCAGCAGTTCGACAGGGCCTAATCAGCCCCAGCATTTT. This translates into CASSSTGPNQPQHF.

V usage is TRBV12-2 and J usage is TRBJ1-2; the table's D gene call, TRBD1, was not cross checked with the DNA. TRBV12-2 constitutes a pseudogene. CDR3 length equals 13 residues. Here the CDR3 DNA reads TGTGCAAGTCGCCCCGACAGGGTCGCTGGCTACACCTTC. Translation: CASRPDRVAGYTF.

The chain is built from TRBV27 and TRBJ2-7, with 11 bases aligning to TRBD1. The J segment lost 3 bases and the V segment lost 2 bases, leaving 3 bases of the junction unmatched. Per germline, CDR1 MNHEY and CDR2 SMNVEV (reference sequence). The CDR3 has 15 residues. The CDR3 spells CASSLTGTGGYEQYF. The CDR3 nucleotides are TGTGCCAGCAGTTTAACCGGGACAGGGGGCTACGAGCAGTACTTC.

This sequence joins TRBV6-5 and TRBJ1-1; D is ambiguous. The germline V gene has CDR1 MNHEY and CDR2 SVGAGI. The ends were cut back, 2 bases at V and 4 bases at J, with 17 bases in the middle. The CDR3 totals 16 residues. CDR3 protein: CASSYRTSEVGTEAFF. The CDR3 region has the DNA TGTGCCAGCAGTTACCGGACTTCTGAGGTCGGCACTGAAGCTTTCTTT.

The chain recombines TRBV13 with TRBJ2-7; TRBD2 matches 7 bases. V shed 3 bases and J 3 bases; nucleotides not matched to a gene: 5. The CDR3 extends over 14 amino acids. The germline V gene has CDR1 PRHDT and CDR2 FYEKMQ (reference sequence). The CDR3 loop is CASSFERGVYEQYF. The DNA of the CDR3 is TGTGCCAGCAGCTTTGAACGGGGGGTCTACGAGCAGTACTTC.

V gene TRBV2 combines with J gene TRBJ1-5; the D gene is possibly TRBD1 (6 bases). The germline CDR1 and CDR2 sequences are SNHLY and FYNNEI. V lost 6 bases to trimming and J lost 1 base, with 13 bases between them. The CDR3 extends over 15 amino acids. The CDR3: CASRWDTGSNQPQHF. In DNA form, the CDR3 reads TGTGCCAGCAGATGGGACACCGGGAGCAATCAGCCCCAGCATTTT.

The chain recombines TRBV10-1 with TRBJ2-4; TRBD1 might be the D (6 bases). V was cut by 2 bases and J by 3 bases, with 8 bases left in between. Germline V gene data show CDR1 as WNHNN and CDR2 as SYGVQD (reference sequence). CDR3 length: 14 residues. CDR3 loop: CASSERDNKNIQYF. The CDR3 coding sequence is TGCGCCAGCAGTGAGAGGGACAACAAAAACATTCAGTACTTC.

The count of this clone is one. The V call is TRBV2, the J call TRBJ1-6, with TRBD1 matching over 8 bases. The CDR3 has 15 residues. Unmatched junction bases numbered 7, after V lost 7 bases and J lost 5 bases. Per germline, CDR1 SNHLY and CDR2 FYNNEI. The CDR3 coding sequence is TGTGCCAGCATTGAGACAGGGGCGAATAATTCACCCCTCCACTTT. It specifies CASIETGANNSPLHF.

The chain uses TRBV10-1 and TRBJ1-1; TRBD1 might be the D (6 bases). Trimming took 8 bases from V and 4 from J, leaving 14 bases between them. Per germline, CDR1 WNHNN and CDR2 SYGVQD (reference sequence). The CDR3 contains 13 residues. CDR3 amino acids: CASSRGSPTEAFF. Written as DNA, the CDR3 is TGCGCCAGCTCCAGGGGATCTCCCACTGAAGCTTTCTTT.